The sequence of this T cell receptor (beta chain) was determined in a study of T cell responses to AZD1222 COVID-19 vaccine. The CDR3 has 15 amino acids. V dropped 0 bases and J dropped 0 bases, with 8 bases sitting between them. Germline assignment: CDR1 SEHNR and CDR2 FQNEAQ (reference sequence). Generated by immunoSEQ multiplex PCR, the TCRdb table keeps only in-frame clones and is missing some. The sample has some 150,000 clones; around 90% are singletons. Material: peripheral blood, obtained on day 0 of AZD1222 vaccination. V is TRBV7-9 and J is TRBJ1-1; D remains ambiguous. This receptor was obtained from an adult in good health. The CDR3 nucleotides are TGTGCCAGCAGCTTAGCCGCAGCCTTGAACACTGAAGCTTTCTTT. Protein product: CASSLAAALNTEAFF.